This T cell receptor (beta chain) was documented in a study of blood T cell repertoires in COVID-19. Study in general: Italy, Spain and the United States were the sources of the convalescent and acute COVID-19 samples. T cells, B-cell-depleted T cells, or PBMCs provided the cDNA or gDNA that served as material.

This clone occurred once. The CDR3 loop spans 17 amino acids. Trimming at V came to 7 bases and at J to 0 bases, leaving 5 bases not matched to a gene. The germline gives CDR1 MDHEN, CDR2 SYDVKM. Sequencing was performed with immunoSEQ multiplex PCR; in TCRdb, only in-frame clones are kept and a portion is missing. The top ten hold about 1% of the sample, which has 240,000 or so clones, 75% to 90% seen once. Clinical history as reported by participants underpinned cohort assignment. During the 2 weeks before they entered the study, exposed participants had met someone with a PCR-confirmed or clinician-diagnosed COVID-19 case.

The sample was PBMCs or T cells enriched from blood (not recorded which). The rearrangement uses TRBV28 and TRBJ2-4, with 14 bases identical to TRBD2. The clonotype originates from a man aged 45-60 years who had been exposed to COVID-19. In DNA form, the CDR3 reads TGTGCCAGCATAGGACTAGCGGGAGGAATAGCCAAAAACATTCAGTACTTC. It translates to CASIGLAGGIAKNIQYF.